This TCR beta chain is from a study of monozygotic twins with inflammatory bowel disease. Overall study findings and caveats: Healthy twins shared more clonotypes with others than IBD patients, most markedly active ones. Healthy co-twins, by inverse Simpson, had higher TCRbeta diversity than their siblings with IBD. Possibly because of limited power, concordant and discordant twins showed no difference in repertoire similarity.

The germline V gene encodes CDR1 MDHEN and CDR2 SYDVKM. The CDR3 is 12 residues long. Of note for this clonotype: Its antigen is unknown.

Amplification used two nested PCRs: approximately 16 cycles, then approximately 9 cycles, on TCRalpha/TCRbeta cDNA. TCRdb re-called the 5' RACE reads; one entry per CDR3 protein, DNA not given. This sample contains fewer than 550,000 distinct CDR3 sequences. The TCR was taken from a human donor with ulcerative colitis or Crohn's disease, or a healthy co-twin of an affected twin (not recorded which). The gene calls are TRBV28 and TRBJ2-5. The material sequenced was blood. The CDR3 loop reads CASSLRQETQYF.